This T cell receptor (beta chain) was sequenced for a study of CD8+CD57+ T cells in acquired aplastic anemia. Study-level information: Roughly 3.2 ug was the average amount of DNA from sorted CD4+ and CD8+ cells. Study-level findings and limits: Researchers report that about 29 CD8+ CDR3 sequences appeared in both patients and controls.

The study profiled TCR beta VDJ and CDR3 using genomic DNA as template. TCRdb redid the calling of the reads with MiXCR, one entry per CDR3 protein. The profile shows some 180,000 distinct CDR3 sequences, roughly 63% of them singletons. Trimming shortened V by 2 bases and J by 2 bases, and 9 bases separated the two germline ends. The CDR3 has 14 residues. Germline lookup yields CDR1 ENHRY and CDR2 SYGVKD. An expansion of CD8+CD57+ cells by flow cytometry had been shown in patients chosen for sequencing. Details on this clonotype: The target antigen is unknown.

Specimen: sorted CD4+, CD8+, or CD8+CD57+ T cells (not recorded which) from PBMCs. This TCR was sampled from a human donor with aplastic anemia. The chain links TRBV10-3 to TRBJ1-1; TRBD1 is a possible D gene (5 bases). The CDR3 protein is CAISEKGLNTEAFF. In nucleotides, the CDR3 is TGTGCCATCAGTGAGAAGGGGCTAAACACTGAAGCTTTCTTT.